The present T cell receptor beta chain was sequenced within a study of blood T cells in healthy people across ages. A minimum of 7 million PBMCs was isolated per sample. Primers used in a second PCR of about 6 to 12 cycles were a sample-barcoded 5' primer and a J-beta primer mix. TCRdb processed the 5' RACE reads anew with MiXCR; each CDR3 protein has one entry. Of around 1,600,000 distinct CDR3 sequences in the sample, roughly 43% were seen once. In its sample, this clonotype was seen a few times. Its antigen is as yet unknown. Study observations and caveats: Greater diversity and more naive CD4+ cells were seen in long-lived donors than in aged donors.

V lost 2 bases to trimming and J lost 10 bases, with 12 bases between them. There are 12 residues in the CDR3. Germline V lookup: CDR1 GTSNPN, CDR2 SVGIG (reference sequence). This sequence was found in a woman aged 18-29 years in good health. The chain is built from TRBV30 and TRBJ2-1, with D possibly TRBD1 on 5 matching bases. Material for sequencing was blood. CDR3 sequence reads: CAWSSQVGEQFF. The CDR3 bases are TGTGCCTGGAGTTCACAGGTAGGGGAGCAGTTCTTC.